Following are 18 T cell receptor beta chains from one sample sequenced in a study of blood T cell repertoires in COVID-19. This table comes from immunoSEQ multiplex PCR, and its TCRdb copy is limited to in-frame clones, with some not included. The sample has about 200,000 clones, about nine tenths seen once. Sequencing input: peripheral blood. The receptors derive from a man over 45 with acute or convalescent COVID-19.

The chain carries TRBV6-5 and TRBJ1-1; D may be TRBD1 (6 bases). Trimming shortened V by 6 bases and J by 4 bases, and 12 bases separated the two germline ends. The CDR3 is 13 amino acids. Looked up from germline, CDR1 is MNHEY and CDR2 is SVGAGI. DNA for the CDR3: TGTGCCAGCAGCACCAGGGGTGGCACTGAAGCTTTCTTT. Translation gives CASSTRGGTEAFF.

The chain uses TRBV18 and TRBJ1-1; 8 positions match TRBD1. Trimming removed 2 bases from V and 0 bases from J; junction bases left unmatched: 8. Germline CDR1 KGHSH, CDR2 LQKENI. The CDR3 loop spans 17 amino acids. CDR3 DNA sequence: TGTGCCAGCTCACCAGGGGTAGGGACAGGCATGAACACTGAAGCTTTCTTT. This codes for CASSPGVGTGMNTEAFF.

The rearrangement links TRBV19 to TRBJ1-2, with 9 nucleotides matching TRBD1. This CDR3 is built from 15 residues. J lost 1 base, V lost 7 bases, and 7 bases had no gene match. In germline, CDR1 is LNHDA, CDR2 SQIVND (reference sequence). The DNA of the CDR3 is TGTGCCAGTACCTCGGACAGGGGACTTAACTATGGCTACACCTTC. It is translated as CASTSDRGLNYGYTF.

The chain has TRBV9 and TRBJ2-1, with 8 bases that match TRBD1. Germline trimming cut 4 bases from V and 9 bases from J; bases unmatched to any gene: 12. CDR1 is SGDLS, CDR2 YYNGEE, per germline. This CDR3 region has 15 residues. The CDR3 DNA is TGTGCCAGCAGCCTGACAGGGGAACAAGGACTTGAGCAGTTCTTC. This codes for CASSLTGEQGLEQFF.

This chain joins TRBV6-5 and TRBJ2-7; the match to TRBD1 covers 7 bases. The V segment lost 4 bases and the J segment 2 bases; nucleotides outside the gene matches: 8. Germline V CDR1 and CDR2: MNHEY, SVGAGI. The CDR3 sequence is 15 residues long. This CDR3 is CASSSGQAPTYEQYF. The CDR3, as DNA: TGTGCCAGCAGTTCCGGACAGGCGCCCACCTACGAGCAGTACTTC.

The CDR3 DNA sequence: TGTGCCAGCAGCTTAGATCCGGGGCAGCCCCAGCATTTT. It codes for CASSLDPGQPQHF. This rearrangement joins TRBV11-2 to TRBJ1-5; D call uncertain. V lost 0 bases to trimming and J lost 7 bases, with 7 bases between them. The CDR3 consists of 13 residues. The germline gives CDR1 SGHAT, CDR2 FQNNGV.

The V and J genes are TRBV6-6 and TRBJ2-5; weak D call: TRBD1 (6 bases). CDR1 is MNHNY and CDR2 is SVGAGI in the germline V gene (reference sequence). The length of the CDR3 is 17 residues. Trimming shortened V by 5 bases and J by 9 bases, and 28 bases separated the two germline ends. CDR3 nucleotides: TGTGCCAGCAGTCAAAACACAGGGACATTCACGCTAGGGGCCCAGTACTTC. This translates into CASSQNTGTFTLGAQYF.

The chain joins TRBV7-9 to TRBJ1-2; 7 bases fit TRBD1. Germline CDR1 reads SEHNR; CDR2 reads FQNEAQ (reference sequence). J was trimmed by 7 bases and V by 3 bases; bases with no gene match: 5. CDR3 length: 13 residues. The CDR3 DNA reads as TGTGCCAGCAGCTTTCAACAGGGGAGTGGCTACACCTTC. Translating gives CASSFQQGSGYTF.

The CDR3 loop is CAISPGQLNTEAFF. The CDR3 nucleotides are TGTGCCATCAGCCCGGGACAACTGAACACTGAAGCTTTCTTT. The chain recombines TRBV10-3 with TRBJ1-1, with D perhaps matching TRBD1 (6 bases). The CDR3 totals 14 residues. V shed 6 bases and J shed 0 bases, with 11 bases lying between them. Germline V gene lookup returns CDR1 ENHRY and CDR2 SYGVKD.

The CDR3 bases are TGTGCCAGCAGCTTAACGAGCGGCGGTCAGCCCCAGCATTTT. Translation: CASSLTSGGQPQHF. This chain links TRBV7-2 with TRBJ1-5, with no clear D. Germline values: CDR1 SGHTA, CDR2 FQGNSA. Between the trimmed V and J ends, which lost 2 bases and 6 bases, there was a span of 11 bases. This CDR3 has 14 amino acids.

The rearrangement links TRBV11-1 to TRBJ2-1; TRBD1 aligns across 9 bases. Germline CDR1 is SGHAT and CDR2 is FQDESV (reference sequence). V shed 5 bases and J 6 bases; nucleotides not matched to a gene: 11. The CDR3 has 16 residues. CDR3 coding DNA: TGTGCCAGCAGCCTGGGGACAGGGATATTCCTCAATGAGCAGTTCTTC. Amino acids: CASSLGTGIFLNEQFF.

This clone showed up just once. V usage is TRBV7-9 and J usage is TRBJ1-1; D possibly corresponds to TRBD1 (6 bases). Trimming cost V 5 bases and J 1 base, with 17 bases left between them. Germline-derived CDR1 and CDR2 are SEHNR and FQNEAQ (reference sequence). The CDR3 extends over 16 amino acids. The CDR3: CASSIREAGENTEAFF. In DNA form, the CDR3 reads TGTGCCAGCAGCATTAGAGAGGCAGGGGAGAACACTGAAGCTTTCTTT.

V and J are TRBV7-2 and TRBJ1-4; D remains unclear. Germline lookup yields CDR1 SGHTA and CDR2 FQGNSA. The germline V and J ends were trimmed by 1 base and 7 bases, with 4 bases remaining between them. CDR3 size: 12 residues. CDR3 nucleotides: TGTGCCAGCAGCTTAGTCGGTGAAAAACTGTTTTTT. Protein: CASSLVGEKLFF.

V is TRBV11-2 and J is TRBJ1-2; maybe TRBD1 (5 bases). V gave up 5 bases and J gave up 8 bases, with 18 bases separating them. The CDR3 loop spans 14 amino acids. Germline V gene lookup returns CDR1 SGHAT and CDR2 FQNNGV. Here the CDR3 DNA reads TGTGCCAGCAGCCCCGGGCCACCCAGGGAAGGCTACACCTTC. As protein: CASSPGPPREGYTF.

This chain joins TRBV11-2 and TRBJ2-7, with D maybe TRBD1 (6 bases). V was clipped by 4 bases and J by 3 bases, with 13 bases between them. Per the germline V gene, CDR1 is SGHAT and CDR2 is FQNNGV. CDR3 length: 14 amino acids. The CDR3 region is CASSSDSLYYEQYF. The CDR3 nucleotides are TGTGCCAGCAGCTCGGACAGTCTCTACTACGAGCAGTACTTC.

The chain joins TRBV18 to TRBJ2-1; TRBD2 aligns across 7 bases. The V gene's germline CDR1 is KGHSH and CDR2 LQKENI. The CDR3 totals 15 residues. The V segment lost 2 bases and the J segment 1 base; nucleotides outside the gene matches: 2. CDR3 in DNA: TGTGCCAGCTCACCAGGCGGGGGATCCTACAATGAGCAGTTCTTC. It translates to CASSPGGGSYNEQFF.

V is TRBV6-1 and J is TRBJ2-7; possible D gene TRBD2, 7 bases. This CDR3 region has 17 residues. Per the germline V gene, CDR1 is MNHNS and CDR2 is SASEGT. The V end was cut by 4 bases, the J end by 2 bases, with 21 bases between. CDR3 residues: CASSVNRRGGSAYEQYF. The CDR3 nucleotides read TGTGCCAGCAGTGTCAATCGGAGGGGGGGCAGCGCCTACGAGCAGTACTTC.

The V call is TRBV5-1, the J call TRBJ1-1, with 7 bases matching TRBD1. After removal of 0 bases from V and 3 bases from J, the junction contained 2 bases not matched to a gene. The germline V gene has CDR1 SGHRS and CDR2 YFSETQ. CDR3 size: 14 residues. DNA of the CDR3: TGCGCCAGCAGCTTGGGCAGGGGGTACACTGAAGCTTTCTTT. Residues: CASSLGRGYTEAFF. The variable domain in full, completed from reference TRBV5-1 and TRBJ1-1, reads KAGVTQTPRYLIKTRGQQVTLSCSPISGHRSVSWYQQTPGQGLQFLFEYFSETQRNKGNFPGRFSGRQFSNSRSEMNVSTLELGDSALYLCASSLGRGYTEAFFGQGTRLTVV.